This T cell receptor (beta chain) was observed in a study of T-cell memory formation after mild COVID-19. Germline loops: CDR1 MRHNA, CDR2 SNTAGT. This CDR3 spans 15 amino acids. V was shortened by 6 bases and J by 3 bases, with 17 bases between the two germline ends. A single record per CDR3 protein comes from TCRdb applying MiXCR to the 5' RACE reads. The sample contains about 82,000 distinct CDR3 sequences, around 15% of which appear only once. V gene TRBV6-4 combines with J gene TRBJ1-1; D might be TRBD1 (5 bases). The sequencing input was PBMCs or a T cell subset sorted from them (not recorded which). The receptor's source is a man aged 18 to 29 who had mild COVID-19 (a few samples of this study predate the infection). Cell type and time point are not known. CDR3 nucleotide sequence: TGTGCCAGCAGGGCAGGGTTCGGTCGCGACACTGAAGCTTTCTTT. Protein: CASRAGFGRDTEAFF.